These T cell receptor beta chains were read from a single sample in a study of post-analysis software for immune sequencing data. TCRdb redid the calling of the PCR reads with MiXCR, one entry per CDR3 protein. This table has 650,000 to 900,000 distinct CDR3 sequences, 35% to 55% appearing once. The sample was blood. The receptors come from a girl under 18 with multiple sclerosis. The CDR3 runs from the conserved cysteine through the conserved F or W. The order of the fields is D gene, V gene, J gene, clone size, CDR3 DNA, CDR3 protein. D genes are given only for firm matches. Clone size appears in some rows only: once, few, many, or a class for an expanded clone.

d_call: -
v_call: TRBV7-2
j_call: TRBJ2-5
clone_size: -
cdr3_nt: TGTGCCAGCAGCTTAGAAGGGCGGCTCCTCGCGGAGACCCAGTACTTC
cdr3_aa: CASSLEGRLLAETQYF

d_call: TRBD1
v_call: TRBV7-2
j_call: TRBJ2-1
clone_size: -
cdr3_nt: TGTGCCAGCAGCCGTGACGGGACAGGGATCTACAATGAGCAGTTCTTC
cdr3_aa: CASSRDGTGIYNEQFF

d_call: -
v_call: TRBV7-9
j_call: TRBJ2-7
clone_size: -
cdr3_nt: TGTGCCAGCAGCTTAGAACCTCACTGCGAGCAGTACTTC
cdr3_aa: CASSLEPHCEQYF

d_call: TRBD2
v_call: TRBV4-3
j_call: TRBJ2-3
clone_size: few
cdr3_nt: TGCGCCAGCAGCCAAGATCAGCAGGGTCTAGCGGGATTTTCCTCGACAGATACGCAGTATTTT
cdr3_aa: CASSQDQQGLAGFSSTDTQYF

d_call: -
v_call: TRBV24-1
j_call: TRBJ2-3
clone_size: -
cdr3_nt: TGTGCCACCAGTGATTTCCCCCAGCGGAGCAATACAGATACGCAGTATTTT
cdr3_aa: CATSDFPQRSNTDTQYF

d_call: TRBD1
v_call: TRBV5-1
j_call: TRBJ2-5
clone_size: -
cdr3_nt: TGCGCCAGCCATCGGACAGGGGGGACGGAGACCCAGTACTTC
cdr3_aa: CASHRTGGTETQYF

d_call: TRBD2
v_call: TRBV7-9
j_call: TRBJ2-5
clone_size: -
cdr3_nt: TGTGCCAGCAGCCCGAGAGGGGCGGGGGAAGAGACCCAGTACTTC
cdr3_aa: CASSPRGAGEETQYF

d_call: TRBD2
v_call: TRBV5-1
j_call: TRBJ2-5
clone_size: -
cdr3_nt: TGCGCCAGCAGCCCAAGCGGGATGGGAGAGACCCAGTACTTC
cdr3_aa: CASSPSGMGETQYF

d_call: TRBD2
v_call: TRBV27
j_call: TRBJ2-1
clone_size: -
cdr3_nt: TGTGCCAGCAGTCCGAAGGGACTAGCGGGACCAAATGAGCAGTTCTTC
cdr3_aa: CASSPKGLAGPNEQFF

d_call: TRBD1
v_call: TRBV11-1
j_call: TRBJ2-1
clone_size: -
cdr3_nt: TGTGCCAGCAGATCCGGCCGGGACAGGGTCAATGAGCAGTTCTTC
cdr3_aa: CASRSGRDRVNEQFF

d_call: TRBD2
v_call: TRBV2
j_call: TRBJ2-1
clone_size: -
cdr3_nt: TGTGCCAGCAGTGAGTCACTAGCGGGAGGTGCCCCCCACTACAATGAGCAGTTCTTC
cdr3_aa: CASSESLAGGAPHYNEQFF

d_call: TRBD1
v_call: TRBV12-3/TRBV12-4
j_call: TRBJ2-1
clone_size: -
cdr3_nt: TGTGCCAGCAGCCCCACGAAGGGGACAGACTACAATGAGCAGTTCTTC
cdr3_aa: CASSPTKGTDYNEQFF

d_call: TRBD1
v_call: TRBV20-1
j_call: TRBJ1-1
clone_size: -
cdr3_nt: TGCAGTGCTAGAGATAGTCAGGGGGTAGAAGCTTTCTTT
cdr3_aa: CSARDSQGVEAFF

d_call: TRBD2
v_call: TRBV9
j_call: TRBJ2-7
clone_size: -
cdr3_nt: TGTGCCAGCAGCGGGACTAGCGGGACCAACGAGCAGTACTTC
cdr3_aa: CASSGTSGTNEQYF

d_call: -
v_call: TRBV27
j_call: TRBJ2-7
clone_size: once
cdr3_nt: TGTGCCAGCAGTTTAGGCCCCGGGGACTACGAGCAGTACTTC
cdr3_aa: CASSLGPGDYEQYF